This T cell receptor beta chain stems from a study of blood T cell repertoires in COVID-19. The overall study: Donors in the United States, Italy and Spain gave samples during acute or convalescent COVID-19.

On this clone: Other nucleotide sequences from this sample produce the same CDR3.

Germline V lookup: CDR1 MDHEN, CDR2 SYDVKM. The ends were cut back, 5 bases at V and 5 bases at J, with 9 bases in the middle. The CDR3 runs to 12 residues. This study enrolled people aged 18 to 89 from around 26 US geographic areas. Which cohort a participant joined came from the clinical history participants gave. Per the study methods: Scientists estimated how many nucleated cells there were by amplifying reference gene primers. TCRdb keeps only in-frame clones here, not all; method: immunoSEQ multiplex PCR. The D gene and trimming were derived from the DNA, and the V and J assignments and clone size from that table. The table includes 250,000 to 350,000 clones, around 90% detected once.

Sequenced input: PBMCs or T cells enriched from blood (not recorded which). The rearrangement uses TRBV28 and TRBJ1-1; tentatively, D is TRBD1 (5 bases). This clonotype was sampled from a woman between 18 and 29 years old who had recovered from COVID-19. For the CDR3, the DNA is TGTGCCAGCAGTCTTCGGGGGACTGAAGCTTTCTTT. Amino acid sequence: CASSLRGTEAFF.